The 24 T cell receptor beta chains presented below share a single source sample, sequenced in a study of a mutant IDH1 vaccine in newly diagnosed glioma. Using immunoSEQ multiplex PCR, the repertoire was profiled, and TCRdb retains in-frame clones only, with some absent. The table has tens of thousands of clones, around 79% seen once. Regarding time point: baseline, week 1 (first vaccination visit). Treatment described: pre-vaccination baseline after standard-of-care therapy. The source was PBMCs, collected from a glioma patient treated with radiotherapy, temozolomide or both. The receptors originated from a man aged 35-49 years with glioma. Some clones in this sample may be carry-over from other donors' samples.

The rearrangement uses TRBV6-1 and TRBJ1-2; D gene ambiguous. The CDR3 runs to 12 residues. Germline CDR1 reads MNHNS; CDR2 reads SASEGT. V lost 4 bases and J 7 bases, leaving 10 bases between the germline ends. The CDR3 nucleotides read TGTGCCAGCAGTGGCCCCCCAAGTGGCTACACCTTC. Translated: CASSGPPSGYTF.

On this clone itself: The same CDR3 also results from other DNA sequences found in this sample. The chain uses TRBV4-1 and TRBJ1-1, with a possible D match to TRBD1 (5 bases). The CDR3 totals 14 residues. From germline, CDR1 is MGHRA and CDR2 YSYEKL. Trimming removed 6 bases at V and 1 base at J, with 12 bases between. This CDR3 is CASRGTLKNTEAFF. CDR3 in DNA: TGCGCCAGCAGGGGGACGCTCAAGAACACTGAAGCTTTCTTT.

Concerning this clone: One end of the junction is discordant with germline, which a read error may explain. The CDR3 sequence is CASSLAGGSVDEQFF. The CDR3 coding sequence is TGTGCCAGCAGCCTAGCGGGGGGGTCAGTGGATGAGCAGTTCTTC. The V gene is TRBV7-9, the J gene TRBJ2-1; 12 bases match TRBD2. Germline-derived CDR1 and CDR2 are SEHNR and FQNEAQ (reference sequence). There are 15 residues in the CDR3.

As DNA, the CDR3 is TGTGCCTGGACAGGGAAATTGGGCTACACCTTC. This sequence encodes CAWTGKLGYTF. The V and J genes are TRBV30 and TRBJ1-2, with D possibly being TRBD1 (5 bases). CDR3 length: 11 amino acids. Germline V gives CDR1 GTSNPN, CDR2 SVGIG (reference sequence). V was clipped by 4 bases and J by 8 bases, with 11 bases between them.

This clone was detected only once. V and J are TRBV6-5 and TRBJ1-1; no clear D. CDR3 length: 13 amino acids. Germline V lookup: CDR1 MNHEY, CDR2 SVGAGI. The V end lost 5 bases, the J end lost 8 bases, and 15 bases lay between the germline ends. The CDR3 nucleotides read TGTGCCAGCAGTCCCAGATCCGCACTGGAAGCTTTCTTT. Amino acid sequence: CASSPRSALEAFF.

The CDR3 loop reads CASSLGTPNSPLHF. The CDR3, as DNA: TGTGCCAGCAGCTTGGGGACTCCAAATTCACCCCTCCACTTT. This chain uses TRBV7-9 with TRBJ1-6; TRBD1 might be the D (5 bases). With 3 bases removed from V and 7 bases from J, the gap between germline ends came to 10 bases. The CDR3 is 14 amino acids. Germline V lookup: CDR1 SEHNR, CDR2 FQNEAQ (reference sequence).

The V and J genes are TRBV29-1 and TRBJ1-2, with 7 bases matching TRBD1. V trimming: 5 bases; J trimming: 7 bases; junction bases outside the gene matches: 4. Per germline, CDR1 SQVTM and CDR2 ANQGSEA. This CDR3 is built from 11 residues. CDR3 DNA: TGCAGCGTTTCGGACAGGTTTGGCTACACCTTC. Translating it yields CSVSDRFGYTF.

The chain recombines TRBV2 with TRBJ2-7; tentative D call: TRBD2 (5 bases). The CDR3 covers 14 residues. Germline V lookup: CDR1 SNHLY, CDR2 FYNNEI. V was pared by 7 bases and J by 5 bases, with 18 bases between. The CDR3 nucleotides are TGTGCCAGCAAGCGGACCGACGGCCCAGACGAGCAGTACTTC. Translated: CASKRTDGPDEQYF.

V usage is TRBV6-1 and J usage is TRBJ1-6; D is perhaps TRBD1 (5 bases). This CDR3 contains 15 residues. The germline gives CDR1 MNHNS, CDR2 SASEGT. The V gene lost 8 bases and the J gene lost 10 bases, with 21 bases spanning the gap. The CDR3 sequence: CASFRVGAPGSPLHF. DNA for the CDR3: TGTGCCAGCTTTCGGGTTGGGGCCCCGGGGTCACCCCTCCACTTT.

CDR3 region: CASGLEAYTEAFF. CDR3 coding DNA: TGTGCTAGTGGTTTGGAGGCTTACACTGAAGCTTTCTTT. The rearrangement links TRBV12-5 to TRBJ1-1, with D unclear. The CDR3 length is 13 residues. Germline CDR1 is LGHNT and CDR2 is FRNRAP. With 1 base removed from V and 3 bases from J, the gap between germline ends came to 6 bases.

This clone occurred once. V is TRBV13 and J is TRBJ1-6; 9 positions agree with TRBD1. The germline V gene encodes CDR1 PRHDT and CDR2 FYEKMQ (reference sequence). The CDR3 is 15 residues long. V lost 2 bases to trimming and J lost 10 bases; unmatched junction nucleotides: 6. CDR3 sequence reads: CASSLTGTGSSPLHF. CDR3 nucleotide sequence: TGTGCCAGCAGCTTAACTGGGACAGGGAGCTCACCCCTCCACTTT. Full variable domain (rest looked up from reference TRBV13 and TRBJ1-6): AAGVIQSPRHLIKEKRETATLKCYPIPRHDTVYWYQQGPGQDPQFLISFYEKMQSDKGSIPDRFSAQQFSDYHSELNMSSLELGDSALYFCASSLTGTGSSPLHFGNGTRLTVT.

This chain links TRBV5-6 with TRBJ1-1; 8 positions agree with TRBD1. V shed 0 bases and J 5 bases; nucleotides not matched to a gene: 3. The CDR3 runs 14 residues. Per germline, CDR1 SGHDT and CDR2 YYEEEE. This chain's CDR3 is CASSLGTGWTEAFF. In DNA form, the CDR3 reads TGTGCCAGCAGCTTGGGGACAGGGTGGACTGAAGCTTTCTTT.

This sequence joins TRBV2 and TRBJ1-1, with 11 bases lining up with TRBD1. Trimming at V came to 10 bases and at J to 9 bases, leaving 13 bases not matched to a gene. The germline V gene encodes CDR1 SNHLY and CDR2 FYNNEI. The CDR3 spans 14 residues. CDR3 amino acids: CAILNRDRGKQAFF. The CDR3 DNA is TGTGCCATCCTAAACCGGGACAGGGGGAAGCAAGCTTTCTTT.

This chain connects TRBV6-1 to TRBJ1-6; D unresolved. The CDR3 covers 13 residues. Deletions cut 8 bases from V and 4 bases from J, with 9 bases between. CDR1 MNHNS and CDR2 SASEGT come from the germline V gene. This chain's CDR3 is CASRGQYNSPLHF. The CDR3 bases are TGTGCCAGCCGAGGGCAGTATAATTCACCCCTCCACTTT.

The chain combines TRBV4-1 with TRBJ2-7; D possibly matches TRBD1 or TRBD2 (5 bases each). Germline loops: CDR1 MGHRA, CDR2 YSYEKL. Deletions cut 4 bases from V and 0 bases from J, with 16 bases between. This CDR3 is 16 amino acids long. Here the CDR3 reads CASSRSTAGSSYEQYF. In DNA form, the CDR3 reads TGCGCCAGCAGCCGATCGACCGCAGGGAGCTCCTACGAGCAGTACTTC.

The rearrangement joins TRBV5-5 to TRBJ2-7; D uncertain. V was trimmed by 0 bases and J by 2 bases, leaving 9 bases between them. CDR1 is SGHKS and CDR2 is YYEKEE in the germline V gene (reference sequence). This CDR3 is built from 14 residues. The CDR3 DNA reads as TGTGCCAGCAGCTTGGGTGCGTCAGCCTACGAGCAGTACTTC. Translating it yields CASSLGASAYEQYF.

This chain links TRBV5-4 with TRBJ1-5; 7 nucleotides match TRBD1. CDR3 length: 14 residues. Germline V gives CDR1 SGHNT, CDR2 YYREEE (reference sequence). V lost 3 bases and J lost 0; bases outside the gene matches: 0. CDR3 sequence: CASSSGGSNQPQHF. DNA for the CDR3: TGTGCCAGCAGCTCAGGGGGTAGCAATCAGCCCCAGCATTTT.

This chain connects TRBV25-1 to TRBJ2-2; a possible D gene is TRBD2 (5 bases). V was trimmed by 4 bases and J by 7 bases, leaving 16 bases between them. Germline CDR1 MGHDK, CDR2 SYGVNS. This CDR3 has 15 amino acids. Written as DNA, the CDR3 is TGTGCCAGCAGTGCCGGGCCGGGGATGATCGGGGAGCTGTTTTTT. This gives the protein CASSAGPGMIGELFF.

The count of this clone is one. The chain recombines TRBV5-4 with TRBJ2-1, with TRBD1 matching over 8 bases. Germline CDR1 reads SGHNT; CDR2 reads YYREEE (reference sequence). This CDR3 comprises 15 residues. Trimming cost V 4 bases and J 6 bases; bases outside gene matches: 9. This CDR3 reads CASSRPGDRSNEQFF. The DNA for the CDR3 is TGTGCCAGCAGCCGGCCAGGGGACAGGAGCAATGAGCAGTTCTTC.

This clone was observed a handful of times. This chain uses TRBV5-1 with TRBJ1-6, with D perhaps matching TRBD1 (6 bases). This CDR3 has 15 amino acids. In germline, CDR1 is SGHRS, CDR2 YFSETQ. The ends were cut back, 0 bases at V and 7 bases at J, with 11 bases in the middle. For the CDR3, the DNA is TGCGCCAGCAGCTTGGCCTCTCAGGGGAATTCACCCCTCCACTTT. Its translation: CASSLASQGNSPLHF.

V gene TRBV6-4 combines with J gene TRBJ1-4; D call uncertain. The V gene lost 6 bases and the J gene lost 6 bases, with 14 bases spanning the gap. Germline CDR1 and CDR2: MRHNA and SNTAGT. The length of the CDR3 is 14 residues. DNA for the CDR3: TGTGCCAGCAGCCCCCCCGGATCTTATGAAAAACTGTTTTTT. Amino acid sequence: CASSPPGSYEKLFF.

This chain links TRBV10-1 with TRBJ1-2, with 12 bases that match TRBD1. CDR3 size: 16 residues. Germline V gene data show CDR1 as WNHNN and CDR2 as SYGVQD (reference sequence). V dropped 6 bases and J dropped 7; count of bases not matched to a gene: 12. This CDR3 reads CASSYDRDRGPSGYTF. The CDR3 DNA is TGCGCCAGCAGCTACGACCGGGACAGGGGGCCTAGTGGCTACACCTTC.

This clone occurred once. V gene TRBV9 combines with J gene TRBJ2-7, with 13 nucleotides matching TRBD2. The germline V gene encodes CDR1 SGDLS and CDR2 YYNGEE. The V and J ends lost 3 bases and 5 bases, in that order; junction bases with no gene match: 11. The CDR3 totals 17 residues. Here the CDR3 DNA reads TGTGCCAGCAGCGCCACCCTCGGGACTAGCGGGGCCCACGAGCAGTACTTC. This sequence encodes CASSATLGTSGAHEQYF. Together with reference TRBV9 and TRBJ2-7, the CDR3 gives the full variable domain: DSGVTQTPKHLITATGQRVTLRCSPRSGDLSVYWYQQSLDQGLQFLIQYYNGEERAKGNILERFSAQQFPDLHSELNLSSLELGDSALYFCASSATLGTSGAHEQYFGPGTRLTVT.

The J gene is TRBJ1-1, the V gene TRBV15, with D perhaps matching TRBD1 (5 bases). Germline CDR1 is LNHNV and CDR2 is YYDKDF (reference sequence). The CDR3 covers 13 residues. The V end was cut by 0 bases, the J end by 7 bases, with 9 bases between. The CDR3 sequence: CATSRDGGGEAFF. In DNA, the CDR3 is TGTGCCACCAGCAGAGATGGGGGTGGTGAAGCTTTCTTT.